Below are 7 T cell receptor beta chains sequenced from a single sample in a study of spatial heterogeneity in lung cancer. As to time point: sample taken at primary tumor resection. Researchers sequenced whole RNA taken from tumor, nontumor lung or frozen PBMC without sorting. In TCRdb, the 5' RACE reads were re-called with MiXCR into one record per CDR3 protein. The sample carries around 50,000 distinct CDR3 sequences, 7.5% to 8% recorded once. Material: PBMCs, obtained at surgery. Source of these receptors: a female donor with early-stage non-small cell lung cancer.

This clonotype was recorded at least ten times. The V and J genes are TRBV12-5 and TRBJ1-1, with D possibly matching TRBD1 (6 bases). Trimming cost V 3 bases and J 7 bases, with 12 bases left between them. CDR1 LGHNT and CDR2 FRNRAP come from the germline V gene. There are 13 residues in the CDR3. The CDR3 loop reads CASGFSTDSEAFF. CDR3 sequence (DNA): TGTGCTAGTGGTTTTTCAACGGACAGTGAAGCTTTCTTT.

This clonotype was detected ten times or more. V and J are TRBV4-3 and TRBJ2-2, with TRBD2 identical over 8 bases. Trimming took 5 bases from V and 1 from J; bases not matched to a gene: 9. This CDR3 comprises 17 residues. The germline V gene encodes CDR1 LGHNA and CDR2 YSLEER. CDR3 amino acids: CASSYVGLAWNTGELFF. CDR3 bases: TGCGCCAGCAGCTACGTCGGACTAGCCTGGAACACCGGGGAGCTGTTTTTT.

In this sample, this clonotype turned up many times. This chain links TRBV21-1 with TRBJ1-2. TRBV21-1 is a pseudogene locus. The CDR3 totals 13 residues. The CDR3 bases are TGTGCCAGCAGCAAAGGGGCCGTGAGGGGCTACACCTTC. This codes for CASSKGAVRGYTF.

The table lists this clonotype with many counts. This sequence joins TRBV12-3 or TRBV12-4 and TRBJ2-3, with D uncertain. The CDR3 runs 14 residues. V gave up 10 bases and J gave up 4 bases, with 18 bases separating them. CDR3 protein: CATTKGGPADTQYF. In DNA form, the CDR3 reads TGTGCCACCACCAAGGGTGGCCCCGCAGATACGCAGTATTTT.

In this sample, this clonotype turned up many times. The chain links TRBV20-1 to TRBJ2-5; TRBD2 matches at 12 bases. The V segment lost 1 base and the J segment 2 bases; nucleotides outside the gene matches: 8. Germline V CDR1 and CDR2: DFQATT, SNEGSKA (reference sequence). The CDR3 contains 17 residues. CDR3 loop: CSARGFTSGGPQETQYF. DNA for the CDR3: TGCAGTGCTAGAGGCTTCACTAGCGGGGGGCCTCAAGAGACCCAGTACTTC.

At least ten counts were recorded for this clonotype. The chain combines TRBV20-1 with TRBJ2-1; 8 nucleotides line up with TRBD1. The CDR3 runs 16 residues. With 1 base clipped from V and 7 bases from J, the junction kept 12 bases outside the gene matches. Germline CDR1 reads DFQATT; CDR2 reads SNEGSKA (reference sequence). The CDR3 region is CSARAEGTGAPNEQFF. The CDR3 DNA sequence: TGCAGTGCTAGAGCTGAAGGGACAGGCGCTCCTAATGAGCAGTTCTTC.

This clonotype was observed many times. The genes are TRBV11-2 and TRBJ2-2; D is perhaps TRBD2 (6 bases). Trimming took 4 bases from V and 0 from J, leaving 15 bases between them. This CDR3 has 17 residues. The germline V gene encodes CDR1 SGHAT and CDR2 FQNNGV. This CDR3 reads CASSSIAGPPNTGELFF. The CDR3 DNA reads TGTGCCAGCAGCTCCATCGCGGGACCCCCGAACACCGGGGAGCTGTTTTTT.